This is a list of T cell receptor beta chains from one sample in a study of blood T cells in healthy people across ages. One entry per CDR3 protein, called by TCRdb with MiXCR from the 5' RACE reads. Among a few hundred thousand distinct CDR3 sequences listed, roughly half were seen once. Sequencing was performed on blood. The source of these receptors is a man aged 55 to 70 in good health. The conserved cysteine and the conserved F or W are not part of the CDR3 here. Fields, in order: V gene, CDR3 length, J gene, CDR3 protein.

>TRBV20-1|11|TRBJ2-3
SATQRSTDTQY
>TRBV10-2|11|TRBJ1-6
ASSEQYNSPLH
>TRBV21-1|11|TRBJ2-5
ASSGGKQETQY
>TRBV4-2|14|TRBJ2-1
ASSQESRGNYNEQF
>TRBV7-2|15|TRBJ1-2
ASSPYLRTGGNYGYT
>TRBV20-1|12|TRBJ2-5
SARPGLALETQY
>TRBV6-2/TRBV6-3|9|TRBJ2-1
ASSNYGEQF
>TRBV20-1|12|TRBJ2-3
SALGRGATDTQY
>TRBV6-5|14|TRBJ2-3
ASSLLGASSTDTQY
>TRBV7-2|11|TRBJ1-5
ASSIRGEQPQH
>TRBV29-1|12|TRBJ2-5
SVDGDRPRETQY
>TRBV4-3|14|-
ASSQVATGNYNEQY
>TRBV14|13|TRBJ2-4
ASSQERVPKNIQY
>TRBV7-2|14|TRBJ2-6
ASSFFRGGGANVLT
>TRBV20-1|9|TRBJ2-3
SAKVTNTQY
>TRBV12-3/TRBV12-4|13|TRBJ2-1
ASSPRGLGYNEQF
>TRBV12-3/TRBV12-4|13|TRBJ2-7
ASSLEQGFAYEQY
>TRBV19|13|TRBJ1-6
ASSIAVSRNSPLH
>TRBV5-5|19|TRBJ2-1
ASSLDTLLAGGRGSYNEQF
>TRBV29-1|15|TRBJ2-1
SAPEGSGRLSYDEQF
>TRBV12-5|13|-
ASGSGQGEANEQY
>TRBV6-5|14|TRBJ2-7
ASSHATLTGFYEQY
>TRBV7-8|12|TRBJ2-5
ASSPRRVRETQY
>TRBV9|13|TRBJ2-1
ASSVVQREDGEQF
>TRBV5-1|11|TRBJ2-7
ASSLASLYEQY
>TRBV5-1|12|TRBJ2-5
ASSLGGASDEQY